This TCR beta chain was profiled in a study of molecular identifiers for immune sequencing clone quantification. MiXCR was run by TCRdb on the PCR reads, yielding one entry per CDR3 protein. Of some 65,000 distinct CDR3 sequences detected, approximately 17% appear once; the ten largest clones hold 1.5% to 1.9%. Trimming cost V 5 bases and J 7 bases, with 26 bases left between them. Germline assignment: CDR1 GTSNPN and CDR2 SVGIG (reference sequence). This CDR3 has 16 residues. In its sample, this clonotype was seen a few times. A much larger clone lies a single base off, so this may be a read error. As the CDR3 is not closed by the conserved phenylalanine or tryptophan, this likely results from a read error.

The source is a human donor in good health. Some libraries in this study had Jurkat cell RNA spiked in. The V and J genes are TRBV30 and TRBJ2-5; weak D call: TRBD2 (6 bases). Sample: naive CD8+ T cells from blood, with Jurkat cell RNA spiked in. The subset denotes: FACS-sorted CD8+CD4-CCR7+CD45RA+ naive T cells. The CDR3 protein is CAWGESTGTPSVTQYS. DNA of the CDR3: TGTGCCTGGGGGGAAAGCACCGGGACTCCCTCGGTGACCCAGTACTCC.